This T cell receptor beta chain appears in the sequencing data of a study of blood T cell repertoires in COVID-19. Study overall: Acute-phase and convalescent COVID-19 samples originated in the United States, Italy and Spain. The analysed material was cDNA or gDNA that came from T cells, B-cell-depleted T cells, or PBMCs.

As originally analysed: How many nucleated cells were present was estimated from reference gene primer amplification. The data were produced by immunoSEQ multiplex PCR, yet TCRdb's version contains in-frame clones alone and is incomplete. V, J and clone size were drawn from that table, and D and trimming were deduced from the DNA. The sample holds about 280,000 clones, about 89% seen once. There are 15 residues in the CDR3. The germline V gene has CDR1 MNHEY and CDR2 SMNVEV (reference sequence). V lost 6 bases to trimming and J lost 3 bases; unmatched junction nucleotides: 5. The origin of this receptor is a man aged 35 to 55 with acute or convalescent COVID-19. This chain uses TRBV27 with TRBJ1-1; 12 bases fit TRBD1. Sample: peripheral blood. The CDR3 region is CASSLGTGGDTEAFF. The CDR3 DNA reads TGTGCCAGCAGCCTTGGGACAGGGGGCGACACTGAAGCTTTCTTT.